Listed below are T cell receptor beta chains from one sample, sequenced in a study of beta chain features in type 1 diabetes. Profiling relied on immunoSEQ multiplex PCR, and the TCRdb table lists in-frame clones only, not all of them. The table shows some 150,000 clones, with 6.9% occurring only once. The specimen was central memory CD4+ T cells from blood. These receptor sequences come from a woman in her 30s in good health. The CDR3 runs from the conserved cysteine through the conserved F or W. Size tells how often a clone was seen (once, few, many) or the class of an expanded clone, and some rows leave it out.

length: 17; V: TRBV7-2; size: few; J: TRBJ2-3; CDR3: CASSLGLTSGSTDTQYF
length: 16; V: TRBV18; size: few; J: TRBJ2-5; CDR3: CASSPGTGGGQETQYF
length: 15; V: TRBV7-9; size: -; J: TRBJ2-1; CDR3: CASSLGLAGVHEQFF
length: 16; V: TRBV15; size: few; J: TRBJ1-3; CDR3: CATSRDRDSSGNTIYF
length: 15; V: TRBV10-3; size: -; J: TRBJ1-2; CDR3: CAIRPGITAERGYTF
length: 13; V: TRBV28; size: few; J: TRBJ2-7; CDR3: CASTKGRDYEQYF
length: 14; V: TRBV6-5; size: few; J: TRBJ2-3; CDR3: CASSYSTQQGTQYF
length: 15; V: TRBV29-1; size: many; J: TRBJ2-3; CDR3: CSVGARTGGADTQYF
length: 15; V: TRBV28; size: -; J: TRBJ2-7; CDR3: CASSSPGLAGYEQYF
length: 16; V: TRBV15; size: -; J: TRBJ2-5; CDR3: CATSLDVGQGRETQYF
length: 12; V: TRBV28; size: many; J: TRBJ1-2; CDR3: CASSLMEGGYTF
length: 14; V: TRBV25-1; size: -; J: TRBJ1-4; CDR3: CASTTGGRKEKLFF
length: 17; V: TRBV4-3; size: few; J: TRBJ2-1; CDR3: CASSQDEGLAGVNEQFF
length: 14; V: TRBV7-6; size: -; J: TRBJ2-2; CDR3: CASSLGTSPGELFF
length: 11; V: TRBV28; size: -; J: TRBJ1-1; CDR3: CASSLYGEAFF
length: 15; V: TRBV11-2; size: -; J: TRBJ2-2; CDR3: CASSQGTTNTGELFF
length: 14; V: TRBV25-1; size: -; J: TRBJ2-7; CDR3: CASSGDRGFYEQYF